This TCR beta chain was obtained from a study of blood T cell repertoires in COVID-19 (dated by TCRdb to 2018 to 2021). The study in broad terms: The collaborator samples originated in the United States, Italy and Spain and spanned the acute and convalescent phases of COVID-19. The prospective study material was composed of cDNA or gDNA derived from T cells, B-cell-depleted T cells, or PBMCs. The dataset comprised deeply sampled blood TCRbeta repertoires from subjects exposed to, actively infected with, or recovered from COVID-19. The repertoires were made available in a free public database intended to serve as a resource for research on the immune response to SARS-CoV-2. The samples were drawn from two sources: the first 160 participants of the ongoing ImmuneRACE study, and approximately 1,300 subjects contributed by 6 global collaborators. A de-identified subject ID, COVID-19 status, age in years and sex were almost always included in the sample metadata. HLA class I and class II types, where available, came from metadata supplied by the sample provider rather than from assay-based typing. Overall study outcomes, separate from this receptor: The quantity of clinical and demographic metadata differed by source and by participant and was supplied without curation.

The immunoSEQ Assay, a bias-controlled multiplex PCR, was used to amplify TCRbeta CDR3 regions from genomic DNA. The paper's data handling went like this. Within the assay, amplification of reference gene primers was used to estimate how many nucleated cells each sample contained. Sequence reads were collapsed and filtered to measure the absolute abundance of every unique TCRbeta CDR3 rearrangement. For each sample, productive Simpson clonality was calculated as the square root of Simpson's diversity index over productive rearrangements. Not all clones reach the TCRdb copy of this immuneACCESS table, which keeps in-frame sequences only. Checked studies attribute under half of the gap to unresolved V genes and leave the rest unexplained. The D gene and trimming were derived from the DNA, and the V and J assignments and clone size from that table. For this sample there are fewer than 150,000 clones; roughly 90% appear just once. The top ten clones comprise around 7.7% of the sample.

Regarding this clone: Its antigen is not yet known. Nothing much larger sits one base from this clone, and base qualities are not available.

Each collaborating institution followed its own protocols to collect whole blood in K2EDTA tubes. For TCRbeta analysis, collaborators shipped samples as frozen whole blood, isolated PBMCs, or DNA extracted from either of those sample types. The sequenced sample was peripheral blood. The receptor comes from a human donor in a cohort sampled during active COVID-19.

Read as DNA, the sequence is TGTGCCAGCAGCCAAGACTCCAACCGGGGGCAGCCCCAGCATTTT. Translation gives CASSQDSNRGQPQHF. The rearrangement joined TRBV3-1 (or the pseudogene TRBV3-2) to TRBJ1-5, with TRBD1 as a weak D call on 5 bases. The CDR3 measures 15 amino acids from cysteine to phenylalanine. Here the CDR3 DNA is all that survives: 45 bases in frame from base 1. CDR1 and CDR2, looked up from the germline V gene (reference sequence), are LGHDT and YNNKEL. The junction shows trimming of 0 bases on V and 7 bases on J, plus 13 bases between the germline ends.